This entry features one T cell receptor beta chain sequence. Its antigen is still unknown. This specimen belongs to a study of cytomegalovirus exposure and HLA in healthy donors. Overall study: The use of the same platform for the approximately 130 validation repertoires and the 666 first-cohort repertoires was reported by a later analysis. Whole-study results and caveats: Both high specificity and high sensitivity reportedly marked the classifier's diagnosis of cytomegalovirus status. A few of the chains that were CMV-associated were confirmed in vitro to be specific for CMV antigens. Cytomegalovirus association was listed for 164 TCR beta chains.

J lost 6 bases, V lost 5 bases, and 15 bases had no gene match. The germline V gene has CDR1 SQVTM and CDR2 ANQGSEA. This CDR3 has 16 amino acids. Data came from immunoSEQ multiplex PCR; TCRdb stores just in-frame clones and leaves some out. The sample consists of under 250,000 clones, 83% of them appearing once. Source material: PBMCs. The chain has TRBV29-1 and TRBJ2-1; 8 nucleotides match TRBD2. The origin of this receptor is a woman aged 18-29 years in good health and CMV-seronegative. CDR3: CSVSNRGGIARNEQFF. The DNA of the CDR3 is TGCAGCGTTTCCAACCGGGGGGGGATCGCACGCAATGAGCAGTTCTTC.